Each of the 23 T cell receptor beta chains below was sequenced from the same sample in a study of T cell changes during pregnancy in multiple sclerosis. Only in-frame clones appear in the TCRdb table, and some are missing; sequencing was by immunoSEQ multiplex PCR. The sample carries 55,000 to 85,000 clones, roughly 92% recorded once. The specimen comprised peripheral blood, sampled in the third trimester of pregnancy. The receptor set was obtained from a female donor with multiple sclerosis, enrolled in a pregnancy study.

This clone was seen only once. The rearrangement links TRBV6-1 to TRBJ2-5; 8 bases match TRBD1. CDR1 is MNHNS and CDR2 is SASEGT in the germline V gene. V gave up 5 bases and J gave up 5 bases; unmatched junction bases: 10. CDR3 size: 15 residues. The CDR3 spells CASSPRTGSGETQYF. The CDR3 nucleotides are TGTGCCAGCAGTCCCCGGACAGGGTCGGGCGAGACCCAGTACTTC.

The chain carries TRBV25-1 and TRBJ2-5; tentatively, D is TRBD1 (5 bases). TRBJ2-7 explains the end of the DNA better; the J call may be wrong. The V gene's germline CDR1 is MGHDK and CDR2 SYGVNS. This CDR3 has 14 amino acids. CDR3 sequence reads: CASSELAGPYEQYF. The DNA for the CDR3 is TGTGCCAGCAGTGAGCTCGCAGGGCCCTACGAGCAGTACTTC.

The V gene is TRBV4-1, the J gene TRBJ2-5; TRBD2 matches at 13 bases. The CDR3 has 16 residues. V shed 4 bases and J 4 bases; nucleotides not matched to a gene: 6. Germline V lookup: CDR1 MGHRA, CDR2 YSYEKL. The CDR3 coding sequence is TGCGCCAGCAGCCTCGGACTAGCGGGAGTTTCAGAGACCCAGTACTTC. Translated, it gives CASSLGLAGVSETQYF.

The rearrangement joins TRBV29-1 to TRBJ1-2; 9 nucleotides match TRBD1. The CDR3 covers 12 residues. Germline assignment: CDR1 SQVTM and CDR2 ANQGSEA. V was clipped by 2 bases and J by 7 bases; unmatched bases: 2. CDR3 loop: CSVEKDRGGYTF. CDR3 nucleotide sequence: TGCAGCGTTGAAAAGGACAGGGGTGGCTACACCTTC. Together with reference TRBV29-1 and TRBJ1-2, the CDR3 gives the full variable domain: SAVISQKPSRDICQRGTSLTIQCQVDSQVTMMFWYRQQPGQSLTLIATANQGSEATYESGFVIDKFPISRPNLTFSTLTVSNMSPEDSSIYLCSVEKDRGGYTFGSGTRLTVV.

J is TRBJ2-3 and V is TRBV7-9; 9 nucleotides agree with TRBD1. The ends lost 5 bases at V and 3 bases at J; junction bases unmatched: 3. The CDR3 has 14 amino acids. Looked up from germline, CDR1 is SEHNR and CDR2 is FQNEAQ (reference sequence). This chain's CDR3 is CASSGGQGTDTQYF. In nucleotides, the CDR3 is TGTGCCAGCAGCGGAGGACAGGGGACAGATACGCAGTATTTT.

The V and J genes are TRBV19 and TRBJ1-1; weak D call: TRBD1 (5 bases). Germline-derived CDR1 and CDR2 are LNHDA and SQIVND (reference sequence). The CDR3 length is 14 residues. V was shortened by 10 bases and J by 4 bases, with 19 bases between the two germline ends. The CDR3 sequence is CATKGRLLGTEAFF. The CDR3 DNA reads as TGTGCCACCAAGGGGAGGTTGTTGGGCACTGAAGCTTTCTTT.

The gene calls are TRBV2 and TRBJ2-2; D might be TRBD1 (6 bases). CDR3 length: 15 residues. The germline V and J ends were trimmed by 2 bases and 4 bases, with 11 bases remaining between them. Germline CDR1 reads SNHLY; CDR2 reads FYNNEI. CDR3 sequence (DNA): TGTGCCAGCAGTGAATCAGGGGCGCTCACCGGGGAGCTGTTTTTT. Amino acid sequence: CASSESGALTGELFF. Using reference TRBV2 and TRBJ2-2 for the parts outside the CDR3, the full variable domain is EPEVTQTPSHQVTQMGQEVILRCVPISNHLYFYWYRQILGQKVEFLVSFYNNEISEKSEIFDDQFSVERPDGSNFTLKIRSTKLEDSAMYFCASSESGALTGELFFGEGSRLTVL.

CDR3 sequence (DNA): TGTGCCAGCAGACAAGACAGGGGACGGAACACCGGGGAGCTGTTTTTT. Its protein is CASRQDRGRNTGELFF. The chain links TRBV11-2 to TRBJ2-2; 8 bases align to TRBD1. Trimming at V came to 6 bases and at J to 1 base, leaving 7 bases not matched to a gene. From germline, CDR1 is SGHAT and CDR2 FQNNGV. The CDR3 consists of 16 residues.

The chain joins TRBV19 to TRBJ2-3; 8 nucleotides align to TRBD2. The J segment lost 3 bases and the V segment lost 4 bases, leaving 9 bases of the junction unmatched. This CDR3 contains 16 residues. The germline CDR1 and CDR2 sequences are LNHDA and SQIVND (reference sequence). The CDR3 region has the DNA TGTGCCAGTAGTAATCAAGCGGGAGAGCGAACAGATACGCAGTATTTT. Encoded protein: CASSNQAGERTDTQYF.

This rearrangement joins TRBV18 to TRBJ2-1; D not certain. Per germline, CDR1 KGHSH and CDR2 LQKENI. The V and J ends lost 1 base and 5 bases respectively, with 6 bases between them. The CDR3 contains 13 residues. CDR3 DNA sequence: TGTGCCAGCTCACCACTACTGCACAATGAGCAGTTCTTC. Its translation is CASSPLLHNEQFF.

The genes are TRBV4-1 and TRBJ2-2; TRBD2 might be the D (5 bases). V was pared by 4 bases and J by 9 bases, with 18 bases between. The germline CDR1 and CDR2 sequences are MGHRA and YSYEKL. The CDR3 covers 15 residues. As DNA, the CDR3 is TGCGCCAGCAGCCGGGGATCCGGGAACCACAGGGAGCTGTTTTTT. This codes for CASSRGSGNHRELFF.

The rearrangement links TRBV18 to TRBJ2-7, with D perhaps matching TRBD2 (5 bases). The length of the CDR3 is 15 residues. V shed 4 bases and J shed 0 bases, with 13 bases lying between them. CDR1 KGHSH and CDR2 LQKENI come from the germline V gene. Here the CDR3 reads CASSLSAESSYEQYF. CDR3 in DNA: TGTGCCAGCTCACTATCAGCGGAGAGCTCCTACGAGCAGTACTTC.

V is TRBV4-1 and J is TRBJ1-5; no definite D call. The V end lost 0 bases, the J end lost 0 bases, and 9 bases lay between the germline ends. The CDR3 contains 16 residues. Per germline, CDR1 MGHRA and CDR2 YSYEKL. The DNA for the CDR3 is TGCGCCAGCAGCCAAGAGAAACTCTATAGCAATCAGCCCCAGCATTTT. Translated: CASSQEKLYSNQPQHF.

V usage is TRBV5-1 and J usage is TRBJ1-3, with D tentatively TRBD1 (5 bases). Trimming stripped 0 bases from V and 0 bases from J, with 10 bases between. CDR3 length: 16 residues. CDR1 and CDR2 from the germline V gene are SGHRS and YFSETQ. This CDR3 reads CASSLVPGASGNTIYF. The CDR3 nucleotides are TGCGCCAGCAGCTTGGTTCCTGGGGCCTCTGGAAACACCATATATTTT.

The chain recombines TRBV7-2 with TRBJ2-2; D gene unclear. V was trimmed by 0 bases and J by 4 bases, leaving 6 bases between them. This CDR3 spans 14 amino acids. Germline-derived CDR1 and CDR2 are SGHTA and FQGNSA. The CDR3 DNA reads as TGTGCCAGCAGCTTAGCCCCCCGCACCGGGGAGCTGTTTTTT. As protein: CASSLAPRTGELFF.

This chain joins TRBV7-9 and TRBJ1-3, with no clear D. In germline, CDR1 is SEHNR, CDR2 FQNEAQ (reference sequence). Trimming shortened V by 5 bases and J by 0 bases, and 14 bases separated the two germline ends. The CDR3 totals 16 residues. CDR3 sequence reads: CASSRSVGFSGNTIYF. CDR3 nucleotides: TGTGCCAGCAGCCGTAGCGTGGGGTTCTCTGGAAACACCATATATTTT.

The chain uses TRBV5-1 and TRBJ2-7; TRBD1 agrees at 9 bases. CDR1 is SGHRS, CDR2 YFSETQ, per germline. The CDR3 covers 16 residues. Losses at the gene ends were 0 bases for V and 1 base for J; bases not matched to a gene: 5. CDR3 nucleotides: TGCGCCAGCAGCTTGGGCCCCGGGACAGGGTCCTACGAGCAGTACTTC. This sequence encodes CASSLGPGTGSYEQYF. The whole variable domain, filled in from reference TRBV5-1 and TRBJ2-7, reads KAGVTQTPRYLIKTRGQQVTLSCSPISGHRSVSWYQQTPGQGLQFLFEYFSETQRNKGNFPGRFSGRQFSNSRSEMNVSTLELGDSALYLCASSLGPGTGSYEQYFGPGTRLTVT.

Turning to this clone: This specimen includes other DNA sequences encoding the same CDR3. The chain is built from TRBV5-6 and TRBJ2-1; D uncertain. This CDR3 is 11 amino acids long. The germline V gene has CDR1 SGHDT and CDR2 YYEEEE. V lost 1 base, J lost 8 bases, and 4 bases lay in between. CDR3 in DNA: TGTGCCAGCAGCTTGTTCGATGAGCAGTTCTTC. This translates into CASSLFDEQFF. The whole variable domain, remainder taken from reference TRBV5-6 and TRBJ2-1, is DAGVTQSPTHLIKTRGQQVTLRCSPKSGHDTVSWYQQALGQGPQFIFQYYEEEERQRGNFPDRFSGHQFPNYSSELNVNALLLGDSALYLCASSLFDEQFFGPGTRLTVL.

The gene calls are TRBV6-1 and TRBJ1-5; a possible D gene is TRBD1 (5 bases). This CDR3 region has 17 residues. Trimming removed 2 bases at V and 1 base at J, with 15 bases between. The germline gives CDR1 MNHNS, CDR2 SASEGT. This CDR3 reads CASSEWDTGGSNQPQHF. CDR3 DNA sequence: TGTGCCAGCAGTGAATGGGATACCGGGGGGAGCAATCAGCCCCAGCATTTT.

A single count supports this clone. V is TRBV10-2 and J is TRBJ2-7; TRBD1 agrees at 8 bases. The CDR3 is 15 residues long. CDR1 is WSHSY, CDR2 SAAADI, per germline. V trimming: 4 bases; J trimming: 2 bases; junction bases outside the gene matches: 7. CDR3 coding DNA: TGCGCCAGCAGTGCCCCGGACAGGGATCCCTACGAGCAGTACTTC. Its protein is CASSAPDRDPYEQYF.

This chain joins TRBV10-3 and TRBJ1-2, with a weak D call TRBD1 (5 bases). The V and J ends lost 11 bases and 4 bases respectively, with 17 bases between them. Germline values: CDR1 ENHRY, CDR2 SYGVKD. The CDR3 has 13 residues. CDR3 loop: CAGTRDGGYGYTF. The CDR3 DNA reads as TGTGCCGGCACGAGGGACGGGGGCTATGGCTACACCTTC.

The rearrangement links TRBV19 to TRBJ2-1; TRBD2 matches 7 bases. Per germline, CDR1 LNHDA and CDR2 SQIVND (reference sequence). With 3 bases clipped from V and 10 bases from J, the junction kept 12 bases outside the gene matches. The CDR3 is made up of 15 amino acids. CDR3 coding DNA: TGTGCCAGTAGTATGGGGCTAGCGGTTGTTGGGGAGCAGTTCTTC. Protein product: CASSMGLAVVGEQFF.

This sequence joins TRBV30 and TRBJ2-2, with D possibly TRBD2 on 6 matching bases. Germline V gene data show CDR1 as GTSNPN and CDR2 as SVGIG (reference sequence). The CDR3 extends over 16 amino acids. V was shortened by 1 base and J by 5 bases, with 17 bases between the two germline ends. The CDR3 region has the DNA TGTGCCTGGAGTGACCCTCGGGACCGGGGGACCGGGGAGCTGTTTTTT. This encodes CAWSDPRDRGTGELFF.